The 14 T cell receptor beta chains below were found in one sample sequenced in a study of identical twins. MiXCR, run by TCRdb on the 5' RACE reads, gives a single entry per CDR3 protein. This sample has 420,000 or so distinct CDR3 sequences, with 15% to 20% found just once. Material for sequencing was naive T cells sorted from blood. Receptors originate from a man in his fifties in good health.

This clonotype occurred many times. The rearrangement uses TRBV5-1 and TRBJ2-3; D is unclear. V dropped 0 bases and J dropped 0 bases, with 11 bases sitting between them. Germline CDR1 and CDR2: SGHRS and YFSETQ. The CDR3 covers 16 residues. The CDR3 DNA reads as TGCGCCAGCAGCTTGGGACGCAGACTGAGCACAGATACGCAGTATTTT. Translating it yields CASSLGRRLSTDTQYF.

This clonotype was seen only a few times. V is TRBV20-1 and J is TRBJ2-7; 7 bases line up with TRBD2. The germline V gene encodes CDR1 DFQATT and CDR2 SNEGSKA (reference sequence). CDR3 length: 13 residues. Trimming cost V 0 bases and J 12 bases; bases outside gene matches: 11. CDR3 bases: TGCAGTGCTAGAGATAACTTCGGGGAGGGGAGGTACTTC. It yields the protein CSARDNFGEGRYF.

CDR3 coding DNA: TGTGCCAGCAGCTTTGCTGGGGGAAAGAACACCGGGGAGCTGTTTTTT. Translating gives CASSFAGGKNTGELFF. The chain uses TRBV5-6 and TRBJ2-2, with D perhaps being TRBD1 or TRBD2 (5 bases each). The CDR3 runs 16 residues. Trimming took 2 bases from V and 1 from J, leaving 12 bases between them. Germline V CDR1 and CDR2: SGHDT, YYEEEE.

This clonotype appeared a few times. The CDR3 sequence: CASSSTGAGRETQYF. In DNA, the CDR3 is TGTGCCAGCAGCTCGACTGGGGCAGGTCGGGAGACCCAGTACTTC. The chain uses TRBV7-2 and TRBJ2-5; D is possibly TRBD1 (5 bases). This CDR3 comprises 15 residues. Germline V gene sequence: CDR1 SGHTA, CDR2 FQGNSA. Between the trimmed V and J ends, which lost 4 bases and 5 bases, there was a span of 17 bases.

There are many counts of this clonotype. This chain joins TRBV7-9 and TRBJ2-1, with D possibly TRBD2 on 6 matching bases. The germline CDR1 and CDR2 sequences are SEHNR and FQNEAQ (reference sequence). The CDR3 consists of 15 residues. V was cut by 2 bases and J by 4 bases, with 12 bases left in between. The CDR3 nucleotides are TGTGCCAGCAGCTTATTGACTAGTTCTTACAATGAGCAGTTCTTC. Translated: CASSLLTSSYNEQFF.

The chain uses TRBV28 and TRBJ2-2; possible D gene TRBD2, 6 bases. There are 14 residues in the CDR3. With 7 bases removed from V and 5 bases from J, the gap between germline ends came to 14 bases. Germline CDR1 and CDR2: MDHEN and SYDVKM. The DNA for the CDR3 is TGTGCCAGCACGGGCCGCCTAGCGACCGGGGAGCTGTTTTTT. Translated, it gives CASTGRLATGELFF. The full variable domain, completed using reference TRBV28 and TRBJ2-2, is DVKVTQSSRYLVKRTGEKVFLECVQDMDHENMFWYRQDPGLGLRLIYFSYDVKMKEKGDIPEGYSVSREKKERFSLILESASTNQTSMYLCASTGRLATGELFFGEGSRLTVL.

This clonotype appeared a few times. J is TRBJ2-3 and V is TRBV5-5; either TRBD1 or TRBD2 may fit D (5 bases each). Per germline, CDR1 SGHKS and CDR2 YYEKEE (reference sequence). This CDR3 has 15 residues. V gave up 4 bases and J gave up 0 bases, with 12 bases separating them. CDR3 sequence (DNA): TGTGCCAGCAGCCAGGGACGCCCGAGCACAGATACGCAGTATTTT. It is translated as CASSQGRPSTDTQYF. Variable domain in full (rest from reference TRBV5-5 and TRBJ2-3): DAGVTQSPTHLIKTRGQQVTLRCSPISGHKSVSWYQQVLGQGPQFIFQYYEKEERGRGNFPDRFSARQFPNYSSELNVNALLLGDSALYLCASSQGRPSTDTQYFGPGTRLTVL.

This sequence joins TRBV3-1 and TRBJ1-6, with D maybe TRBD1 (5 bases). The V end lost 0 bases, the J end lost 6 bases, and 9 bases lay between the germline ends. This CDR3 has 15 residues. Germline V gene lookup returns CDR1 LGHDT and CDR2 YNNKEL (reference sequence). The CDR3 nucleotides read TGTGCCAGCAGCCAAGACCCAGGGTTTAATTCACCCCTCCACTTT. Amino acids: CASSQDPGFNSPLHF.

This clonotype was detected only a few times. The V call is TRBV7-6, the J call TRBJ2-7, with TRBD2 as a possible D gene (7 bases). The CDR3 covers 15 residues. The germline V gene has CDR1 SGHVS and CDR2 FNYEAQ. The V end was cut by 5 bases, the J end by 2 bases, with 16 bases between. In nucleotides, the CDR3 is TGTGCCAGCAGCCCGGGATCGGGGGGCCCCTACGAGCAGTACTTC. Translation: CASSPGSGGPYEQYF.

The V call is TRBV4-2, the J call TRBJ1-2; D might be TRBD1 (6 bases). The CDR3 is made up of 14 amino acids. Germline assignment: CDR1 LGHNA and CDR2 YNFKEQ. Trimming removed 0 bases from V and 11 bases from J, with 16 bases in between. The chain's CDR3 is CASSQERVPQGYTF. The CDR3 DNA reads TGTGCCAGCAGCCAAGAAAGAGTTCCACAGGGTTACACCTTC.

The sample holds many counts of this clonotype. The chain has TRBV27 and TRBJ1-2, with a possible D match to TRBD1 (5 bases). Germline-derived CDR1 and CDR2 are MNHEY and SMNVEV (reference sequence). CDR3 length: 13 amino acids. V dropped 3 bases and J dropped 7 bases, with 12 bases sitting between them. The CDR3 DNA is TGTGCCAGCAGTTTCCAGGGCTCCCTTGGCTACACCTTC. It specifies CASSFQGSLGYTF.

This clonotype was found many times. The V gene is TRBV5-1, the J gene TRBJ2-3, with D perhaps given as TRBD1 or TRBD2 (5 bases each). This CDR3 spans 14 amino acids. Germline-derived CDR1 and CDR2 are SGHRS and YFSETQ. Trimming took 3 bases from V and 1 from J, leaving 9 bases between them. For the CDR3, the DNA is TGCGCCAGCAGCTCGGGACCCCGCACAGATACGCAGTATTTT. Translation gives CASSSGPRTDTQYF. The full variable domain, with the rest looked up from reference TRBV5-1 and TRBJ2-3, is KAGVTQTPRYLIKTRGQQVTLSCSPISGHRSVSWYQQTPGQGLQFLFEYFSETQRNKGNFPGRFSGRQFSNSRSEMNVSTLELGDSALYLCASSSGPRTDTQYFGPGTRLTVL.

This clonotype came up a few times. A much bigger clone sits one base away, suggesting this may be a read error. The chain has TRBV4-3 and TRBJ1-6; D is unclear. Per the germline V gene, CDR1 is LGHNA and CDR2 is YSLEER. The CDR3 runs to 16 residues. The CDR3 DNA is TGCGCCAGCAGCAAAGATTGGGATTCCTATAATTCACCCCTCCACTTT. This translates into CASSKDWDSYNSPLHF.

The chain carries TRBV12-3 or TRBV12-4 and TRBJ2-1; no reliable D call. V was trimmed by 2 bases and J by 9 bases, leaving 11 bases between them. The CDR3 runs to 13 residues. Here the CDR3 reads CASSLLGAGEQFF. The CDR3, as DNA: TGTGCCAGCAGTTTATTGGGCGCAGGTGAGCAGTTCTTC.